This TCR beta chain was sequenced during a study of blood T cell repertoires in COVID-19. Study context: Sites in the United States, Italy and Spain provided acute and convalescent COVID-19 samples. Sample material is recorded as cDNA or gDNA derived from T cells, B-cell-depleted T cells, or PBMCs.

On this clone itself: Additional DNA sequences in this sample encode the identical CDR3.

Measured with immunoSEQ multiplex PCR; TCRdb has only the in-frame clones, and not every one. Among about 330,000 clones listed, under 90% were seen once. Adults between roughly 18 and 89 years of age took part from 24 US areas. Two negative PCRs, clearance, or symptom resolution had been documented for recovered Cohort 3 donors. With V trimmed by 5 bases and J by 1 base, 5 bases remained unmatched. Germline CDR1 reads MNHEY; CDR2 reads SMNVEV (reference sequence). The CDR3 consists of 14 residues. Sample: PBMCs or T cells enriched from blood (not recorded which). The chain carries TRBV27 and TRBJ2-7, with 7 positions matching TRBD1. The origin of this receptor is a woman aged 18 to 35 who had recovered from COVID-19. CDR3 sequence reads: CASSPRQGSYEQYF. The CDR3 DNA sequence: TGTGCCAGCAGTCCCCGACAGGGTTCCTACGAGCAGTACTTC.